This T cell receptor beta chain derives from a study of persistence of HIV-infected CD4 T cells. The immunoSEQ assay was version 4, run in survey mode. Profiled with immunoSEQ multiplex PCR; TCRdb holds only in-frame clones, not every one. The repertoire has tens of thousands of clones, less than 90% of them found once; the top ten carry 0.45% to 0.5%. Nonspecific anti-CD3/anti-CD28 bead stimulation represents the broad CD4+ T cell repertoire. Sorting selected CD4+ T cells upregulating both CD40 ligand and CD69. About this clone itself: Its antigen is as yet unknown.

This CDR3 contains 14 residues. V lost 3 bases and J 1 base, leaving 7 bases between the germline ends. Germline V gene data show CDR1 as LNHDA and CDR2 as SQIVND (reference sequence). The source material was CD4+ T cells sorted from PBMCs after roughly 18-hour stimulation, sampled from a patient who received antiretroviral therapy. The genes are TRBV19 and TRBJ1-3; D is unresolved. The clonotype was recovered from an adult woman with HIV who was CMV-seropositive. The chain's CDR3 is CASSMASSGNTIYF. The CDR3 region has the DNA TGTGCCAGTAGTATGGCCAGTTCTGGAAACACCATATATTTT.